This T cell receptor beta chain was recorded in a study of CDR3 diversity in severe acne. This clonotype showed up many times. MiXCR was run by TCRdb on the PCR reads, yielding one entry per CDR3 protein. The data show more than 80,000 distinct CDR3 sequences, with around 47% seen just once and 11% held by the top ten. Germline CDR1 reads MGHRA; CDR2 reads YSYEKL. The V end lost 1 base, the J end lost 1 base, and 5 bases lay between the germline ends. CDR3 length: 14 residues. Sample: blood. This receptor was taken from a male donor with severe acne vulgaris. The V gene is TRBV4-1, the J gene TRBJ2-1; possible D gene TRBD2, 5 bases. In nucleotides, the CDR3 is TGCGCCAGCAGCCAAGGAGGGTCCTACAATGAGCAGTTCTTC. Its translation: CASSQGGSYNEQFF.